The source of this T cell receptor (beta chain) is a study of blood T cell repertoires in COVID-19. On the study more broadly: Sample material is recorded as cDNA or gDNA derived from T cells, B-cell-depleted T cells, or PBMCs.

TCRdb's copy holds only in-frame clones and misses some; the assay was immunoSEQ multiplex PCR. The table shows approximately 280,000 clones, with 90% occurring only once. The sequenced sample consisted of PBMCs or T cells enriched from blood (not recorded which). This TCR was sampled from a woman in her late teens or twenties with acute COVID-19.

The CDR3 reads CASSPGQGVQETQYF. DNA for the CDR3: TGTGCCAGCAGCCCGGGACAGGGGGTCCAAGAGACCCAGTACTTC. V usage is TRBV7-9 and J usage is TRBJ2-5; TRBD1 matches at 11 bases. The CDR3 spans 15 residues. Per germline, CDR1 SEHNR and CDR2 FQNEAQ (reference sequence). The V gene end was trimmed by 5 bases and the J gene end by 1 base; junction bases not matched to a gene: 3.